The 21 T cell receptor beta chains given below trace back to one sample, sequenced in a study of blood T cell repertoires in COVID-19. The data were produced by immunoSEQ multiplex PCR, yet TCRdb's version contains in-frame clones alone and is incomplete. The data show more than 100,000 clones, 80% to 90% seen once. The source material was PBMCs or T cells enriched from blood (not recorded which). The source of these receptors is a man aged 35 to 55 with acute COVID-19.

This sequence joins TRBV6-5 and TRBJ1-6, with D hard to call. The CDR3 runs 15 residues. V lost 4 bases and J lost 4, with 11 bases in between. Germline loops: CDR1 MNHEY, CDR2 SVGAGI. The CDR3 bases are TGTGCCAGCAGTTCAGAGACGGGTTATAATTCACCCCTCCACTTT. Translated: CASSSETGYNSPLHF.

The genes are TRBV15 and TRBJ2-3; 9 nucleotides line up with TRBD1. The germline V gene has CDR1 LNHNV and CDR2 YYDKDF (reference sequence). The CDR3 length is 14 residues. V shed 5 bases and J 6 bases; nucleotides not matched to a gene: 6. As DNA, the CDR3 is TGTGCCACCAGCCCCTGGACAGGGGATGATACGCAGTATTTT. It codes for CATSPWTGDDTQYF.

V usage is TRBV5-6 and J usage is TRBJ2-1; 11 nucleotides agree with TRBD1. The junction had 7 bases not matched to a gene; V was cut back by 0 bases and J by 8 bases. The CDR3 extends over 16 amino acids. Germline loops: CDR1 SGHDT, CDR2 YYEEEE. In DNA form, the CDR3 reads TGTGCCAGCAGCTTGGGCTTCGGACAGGGGGCGCATGAGCAGTTCTTC. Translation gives CASSLGFGQGAHEQFF.

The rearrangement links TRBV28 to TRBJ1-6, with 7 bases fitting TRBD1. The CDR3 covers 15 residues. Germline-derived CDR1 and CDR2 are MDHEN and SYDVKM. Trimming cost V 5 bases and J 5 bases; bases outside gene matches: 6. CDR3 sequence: CASSKPGQDNSPLHF. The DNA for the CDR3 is TGTGCCAGCAGTAAACCCGGACAGGATAATTCACCCCTCCACTTT.

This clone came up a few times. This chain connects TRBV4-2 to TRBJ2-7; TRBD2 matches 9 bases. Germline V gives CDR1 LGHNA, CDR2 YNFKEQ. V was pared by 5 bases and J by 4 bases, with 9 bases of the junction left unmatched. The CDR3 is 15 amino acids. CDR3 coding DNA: TGTGCCAGCAGCGTCGAAGGGACTAGCTCTTACGAGCAGTACTTC. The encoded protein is CASSVEGTSSYEQYF.

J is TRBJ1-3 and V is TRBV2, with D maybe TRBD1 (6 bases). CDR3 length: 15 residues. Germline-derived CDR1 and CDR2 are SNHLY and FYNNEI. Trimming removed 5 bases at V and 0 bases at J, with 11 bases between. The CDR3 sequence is CASSPRTVSGNTIYF. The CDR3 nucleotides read TGTGCCAGCAGTCCTCGGACAGTCTCTGGAAACACCATATATTTT.

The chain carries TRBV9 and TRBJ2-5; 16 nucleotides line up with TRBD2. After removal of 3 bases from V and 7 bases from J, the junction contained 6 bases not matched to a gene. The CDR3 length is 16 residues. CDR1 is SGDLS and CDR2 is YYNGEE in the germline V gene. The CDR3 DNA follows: TGTGCCAGCAGCGCGGGACTAGCGGGGGGGCAGGGGACCCAGTACTTC. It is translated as CASSAGLAGGQGTQYF.

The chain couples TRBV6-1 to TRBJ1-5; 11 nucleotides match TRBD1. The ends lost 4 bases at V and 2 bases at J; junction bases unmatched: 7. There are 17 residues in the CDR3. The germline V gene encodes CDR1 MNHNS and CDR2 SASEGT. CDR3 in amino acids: CASSARTGGLGNQPQHF. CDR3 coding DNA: TGTGCCAGCAGTGCCCGGACAGGGGGCCTGGGCAATCAGCCCCAGCATTTT.

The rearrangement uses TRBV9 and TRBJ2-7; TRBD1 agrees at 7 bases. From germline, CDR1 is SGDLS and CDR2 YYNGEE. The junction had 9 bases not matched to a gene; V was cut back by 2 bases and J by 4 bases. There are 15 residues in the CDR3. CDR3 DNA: TGTGCCAGCAGCGTTGATGAGGGGGCGCGTTACGAGCAGTACTTC. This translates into CASSVDEGARYEQYF. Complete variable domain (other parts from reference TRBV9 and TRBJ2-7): DSGVTQTPKHLITATGQRVTLRCSPRSGDLSVYWYQQSLDQGLQFLIQYYNGEERAKGNILERFSAQQFPDLHSELNLSSLELGDSALYFCASSVDEGARYEQYFGPGTRLTVT.

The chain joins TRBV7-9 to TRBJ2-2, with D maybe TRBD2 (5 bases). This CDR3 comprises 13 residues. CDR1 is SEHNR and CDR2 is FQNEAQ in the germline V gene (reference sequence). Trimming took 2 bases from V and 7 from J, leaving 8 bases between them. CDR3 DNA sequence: TGTGCCAGCAGCTTATCCGGGATCGGGGAGCTGTTTTTT. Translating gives CASSLSGIGELFF.

The CDR3 DNA reads as TGTGCCAGCAGTCCGCGAAGCGGCGAGCAGTTCTTC. As protein: CASSPRSGEQFF. The chain joins TRBV27 to TRBJ2-1; tentative D call: TRBD2 (5 bases). This CDR3 has 12 amino acids. V was shortened by 5 bases and J by 10 bases, with 12 bases between the two germline ends. Germline V gene data show CDR1 as MNHEY and CDR2 as SMNVEV (reference sequence).

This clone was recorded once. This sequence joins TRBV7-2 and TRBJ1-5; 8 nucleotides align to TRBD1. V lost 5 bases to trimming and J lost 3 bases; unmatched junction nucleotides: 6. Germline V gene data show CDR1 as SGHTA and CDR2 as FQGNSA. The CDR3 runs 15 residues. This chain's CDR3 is CASSPGQEYNQPQHF. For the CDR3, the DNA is TGTGCCAGCAGCCCGGGACAGGAATACAATCAGCCCCAGCATTTT.

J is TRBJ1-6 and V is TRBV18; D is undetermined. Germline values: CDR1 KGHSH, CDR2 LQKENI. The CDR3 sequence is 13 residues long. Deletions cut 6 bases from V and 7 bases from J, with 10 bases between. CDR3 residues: CASSPGENSPLHF. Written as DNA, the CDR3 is TGTGCCAGCTCCCCCGGGGAGAATTCACCCCTCCACTTT.

CDR3 sequence reads: CASSSIDSGNTIYF. As DNA, the CDR3 is TGTGCCAGCAGCTCTATAGACTCTGGAAACACCATATATTTT. The chain uses TRBV5-4 and TRBJ1-3; D is ambiguous. CDR1 is SGHNT, CDR2 YYREEE, per germline (reference sequence). With 3 bases removed from V and 0 bases from J, the gap between germline ends came to 7 bases. The CDR3 sequence is 14 residues long.

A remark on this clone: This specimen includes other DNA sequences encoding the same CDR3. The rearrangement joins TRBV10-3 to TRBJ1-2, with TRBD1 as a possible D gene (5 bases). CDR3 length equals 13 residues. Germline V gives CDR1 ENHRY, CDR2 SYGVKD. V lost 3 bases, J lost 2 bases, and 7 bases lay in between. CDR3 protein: CAISDQGNYGYTF. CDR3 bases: TGTGCCATCAGTGATCAGGGAAACTATGGCTACACCTTC.

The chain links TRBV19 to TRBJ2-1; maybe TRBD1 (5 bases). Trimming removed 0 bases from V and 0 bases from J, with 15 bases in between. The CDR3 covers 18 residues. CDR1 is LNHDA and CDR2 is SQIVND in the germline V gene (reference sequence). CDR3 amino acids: CASSIDWLGAASYNEQFF. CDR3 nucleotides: TGTGCCAGTAGTATAGATTGGTTAGGGGCGGCCTCCTACAATGAGCAGTTCTTC.

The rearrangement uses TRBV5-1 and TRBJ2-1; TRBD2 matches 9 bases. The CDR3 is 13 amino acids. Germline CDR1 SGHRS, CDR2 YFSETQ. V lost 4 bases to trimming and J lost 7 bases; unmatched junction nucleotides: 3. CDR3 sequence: CASSLGLANEQFF. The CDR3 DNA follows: TGCGCCAGCAGCCTGGGACTAGCTAATGAGCAGTTCTTC.

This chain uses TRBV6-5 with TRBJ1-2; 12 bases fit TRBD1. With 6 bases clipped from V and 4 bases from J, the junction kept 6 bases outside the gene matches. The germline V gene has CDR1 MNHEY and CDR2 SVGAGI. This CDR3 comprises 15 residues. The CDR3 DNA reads TGTGCCAGCAGGGCTGGGACAGGGGGCGGCTATGGCTACACCTTC. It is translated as CASRAGTGGGYGYTF.

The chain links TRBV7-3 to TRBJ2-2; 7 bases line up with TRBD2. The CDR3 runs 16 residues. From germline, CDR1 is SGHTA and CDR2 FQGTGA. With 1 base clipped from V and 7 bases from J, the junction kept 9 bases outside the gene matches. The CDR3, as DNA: TGTGCCAGCAGCTTAAATACGGGAGGAATTAACGGGGAGCTGTTTTTT. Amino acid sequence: CASSLNTGGINGELFF.

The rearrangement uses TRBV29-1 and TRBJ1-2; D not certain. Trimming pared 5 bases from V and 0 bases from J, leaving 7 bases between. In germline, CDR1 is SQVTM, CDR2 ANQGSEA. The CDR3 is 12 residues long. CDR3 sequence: CSVLLSNYGYTF. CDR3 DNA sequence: TGCAGCGTTCTTCTTTCTAACTATGGCTACACCTTC.

The CDR3 bases are TGTGCCAGCAGTACAGGGGGCGCGGGGAATCGTGGCTACACCTTC. Amino acids: CASSTGGAGNRGYTF. This chain joins TRBV28 and TRBJ1-2; 9 bases are a match to TRBD1. The length of the CDR3 is 15 residues. Trimming at V came to 5 bases and at J to 7 bases, leaving 11 bases not matched to a gene. The germline V gene encodes CDR1 MDHEN and CDR2 SYDVKM.